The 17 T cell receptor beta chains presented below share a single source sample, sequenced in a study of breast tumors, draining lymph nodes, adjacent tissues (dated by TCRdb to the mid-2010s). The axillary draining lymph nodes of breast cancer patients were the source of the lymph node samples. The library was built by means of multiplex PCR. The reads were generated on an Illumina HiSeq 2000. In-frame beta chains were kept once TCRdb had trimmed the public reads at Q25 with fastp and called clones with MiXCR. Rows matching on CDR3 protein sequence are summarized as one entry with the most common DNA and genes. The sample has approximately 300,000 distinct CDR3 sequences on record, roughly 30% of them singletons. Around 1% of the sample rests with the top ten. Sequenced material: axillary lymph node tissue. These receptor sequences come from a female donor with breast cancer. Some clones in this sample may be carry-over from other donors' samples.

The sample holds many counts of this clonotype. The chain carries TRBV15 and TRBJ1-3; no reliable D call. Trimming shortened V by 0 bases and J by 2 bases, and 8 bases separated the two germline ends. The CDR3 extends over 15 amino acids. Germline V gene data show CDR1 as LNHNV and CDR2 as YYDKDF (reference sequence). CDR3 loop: CATSRDRTPGNTIYF. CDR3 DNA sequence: TGTGCCACCAGCAGAGATAGGACGCCTGGAAACACCATATATTTT.

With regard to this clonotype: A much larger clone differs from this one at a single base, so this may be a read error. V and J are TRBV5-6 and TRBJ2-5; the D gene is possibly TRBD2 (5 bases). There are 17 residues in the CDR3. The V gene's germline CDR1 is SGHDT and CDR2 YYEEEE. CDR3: CASGLWSLRLNQETQYF. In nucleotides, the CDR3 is TGTGCCAGCGGCTTGTGGAGTCTGCGACTAAATCAAGAGACCCAGTACTTC.

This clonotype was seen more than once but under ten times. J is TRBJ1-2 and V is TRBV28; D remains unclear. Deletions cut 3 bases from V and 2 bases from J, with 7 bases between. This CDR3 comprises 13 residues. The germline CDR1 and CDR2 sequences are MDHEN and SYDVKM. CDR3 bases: TGTGCCAGCAGTTTCCGCCAGAACTATGGCTACACCTTC. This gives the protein CASSFRQNYGYTF.

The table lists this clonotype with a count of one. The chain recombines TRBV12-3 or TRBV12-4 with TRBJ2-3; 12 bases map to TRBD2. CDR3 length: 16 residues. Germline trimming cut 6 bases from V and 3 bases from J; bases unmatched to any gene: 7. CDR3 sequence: CASRAGTSGQTDTQYF. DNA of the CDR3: TGTGCCAGCAGGGCCGGGACTAGCGGGCAAACAGATACGCAGTATTTT.

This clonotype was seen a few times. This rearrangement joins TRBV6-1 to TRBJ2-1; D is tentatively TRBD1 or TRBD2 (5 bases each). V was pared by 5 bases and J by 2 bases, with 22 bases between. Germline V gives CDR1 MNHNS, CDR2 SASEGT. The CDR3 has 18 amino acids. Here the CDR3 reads CASSLLGSGTGTYNEQFF. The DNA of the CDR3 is TGTGCCAGCAGTCTTCTGGGGTCCGGGACGGGAACCTACAATGAGCAGTTCTTC.

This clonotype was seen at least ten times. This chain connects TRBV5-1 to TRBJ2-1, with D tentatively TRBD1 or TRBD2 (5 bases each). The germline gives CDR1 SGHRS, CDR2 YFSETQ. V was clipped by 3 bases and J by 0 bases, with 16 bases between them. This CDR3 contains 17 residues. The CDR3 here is CASSSGTATSSYNEQFF. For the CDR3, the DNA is TGCGCCAGCAGCTCTGGGACGGCTACCAGCTCCTACAATGAGCAGTTCTTC.

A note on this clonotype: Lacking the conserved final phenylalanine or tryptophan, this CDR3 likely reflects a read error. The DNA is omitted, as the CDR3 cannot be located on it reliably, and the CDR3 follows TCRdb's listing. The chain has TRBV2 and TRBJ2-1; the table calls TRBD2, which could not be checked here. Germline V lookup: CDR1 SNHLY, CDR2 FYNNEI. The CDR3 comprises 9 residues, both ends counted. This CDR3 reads CASSEAGAG.

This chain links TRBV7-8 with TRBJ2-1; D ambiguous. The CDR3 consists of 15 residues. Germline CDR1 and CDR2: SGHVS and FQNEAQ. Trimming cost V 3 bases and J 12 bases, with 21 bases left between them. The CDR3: CASSFWAESTDTQFF. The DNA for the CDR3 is TGTGCCAGCAGCTTTTGGGCCGAATCCACAGATACGCAGTTCTTC.

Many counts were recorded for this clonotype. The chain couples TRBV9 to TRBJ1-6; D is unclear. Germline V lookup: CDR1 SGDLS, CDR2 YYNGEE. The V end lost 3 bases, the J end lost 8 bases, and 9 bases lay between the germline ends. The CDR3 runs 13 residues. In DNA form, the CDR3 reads TGTGCCAGCAGCGCCAAGTGGGATTCACCCCTCCACTTT. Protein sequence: CASSAKWDSPLHF.

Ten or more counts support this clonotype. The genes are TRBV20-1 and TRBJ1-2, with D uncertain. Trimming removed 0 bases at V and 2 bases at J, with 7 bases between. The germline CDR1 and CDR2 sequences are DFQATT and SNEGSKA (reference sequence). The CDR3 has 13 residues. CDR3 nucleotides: TGCAGTGCTAGAGATTTAGGGAACTATGGCTACACCTTC. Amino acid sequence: CSARDLGNYGYTF.

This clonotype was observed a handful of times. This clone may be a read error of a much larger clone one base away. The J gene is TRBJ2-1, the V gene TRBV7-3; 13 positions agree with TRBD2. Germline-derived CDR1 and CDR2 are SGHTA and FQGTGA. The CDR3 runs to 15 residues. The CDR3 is CASSSGLAGLREQLF. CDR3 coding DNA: TGTGCCAGCAGCTCGGGACTAGCGGGACTAAGAGAGCAGCTCTTC.

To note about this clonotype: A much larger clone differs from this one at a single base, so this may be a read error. The chain's CDR3 is CASRPGTSGTGELFF. The CDR3, as DNA: TGTGCTAGCAGACCCGGGACTAGCGGCACCGGGGAGCTGTTTTTT. This rearrangement joins TRBV7-7 to TRBJ2-2; TRBD2 agrees at 11 bases. The germline CDR1 and CDR2 sequences are SSHAT and FNYEAQ (reference sequence). CDR3 length equals 15 residues.

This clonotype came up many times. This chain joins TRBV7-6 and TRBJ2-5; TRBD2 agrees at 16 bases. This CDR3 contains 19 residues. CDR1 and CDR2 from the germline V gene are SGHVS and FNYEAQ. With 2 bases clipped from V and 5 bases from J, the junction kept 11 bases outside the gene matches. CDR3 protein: CASSLIPGLAGGLVETQYF. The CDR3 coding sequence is TGTGCCAGCAGCTTAATCCCGGGACTAGCGGGAGGGCTCGTTGAGACCCAGTACTTC. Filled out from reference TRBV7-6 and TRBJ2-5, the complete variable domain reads GAGVSQSPRYKVTKRGQDVALRCDPISGHVSLYWYRQALGQGPEFLTYFNYEAQQDKSGLPNDRFSAERPEGSISTLTIQRTEQRDSAMYRCASSLIPGLAGGLVETQYFGPGTRLLVL.

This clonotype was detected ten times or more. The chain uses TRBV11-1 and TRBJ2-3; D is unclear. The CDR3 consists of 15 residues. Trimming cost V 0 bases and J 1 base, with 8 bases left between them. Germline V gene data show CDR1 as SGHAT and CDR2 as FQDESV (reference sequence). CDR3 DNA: TGTGCCAGCAGCTTAGCGCCGGTTCGCACAGATACGCAGTATTTT. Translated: CASSLAPVRTDTQYF. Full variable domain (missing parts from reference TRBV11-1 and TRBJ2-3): EAEVAQSPRYKITEKSQAVAFWCDPISGHATLYWYRQILGQGPELLVQFQDESVVDDSQLPKDRFSAERLKGVDSTLKIQPAELGDSAMYLCASSLAPVRTDTQYFGPGTRLTVL.

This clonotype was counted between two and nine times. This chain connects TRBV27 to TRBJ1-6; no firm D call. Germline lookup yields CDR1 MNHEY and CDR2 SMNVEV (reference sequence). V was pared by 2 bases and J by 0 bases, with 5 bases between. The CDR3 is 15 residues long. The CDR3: CASSLTHSYNSPLHF. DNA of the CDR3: TGTGCCAGCAGTTTAACACACTCCTATAATTCACCCCTCCACTTT.

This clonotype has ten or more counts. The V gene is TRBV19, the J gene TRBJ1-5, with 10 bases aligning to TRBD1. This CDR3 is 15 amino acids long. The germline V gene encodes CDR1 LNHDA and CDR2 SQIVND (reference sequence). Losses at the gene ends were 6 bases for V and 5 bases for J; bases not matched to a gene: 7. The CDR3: CASRTDRGRDQPQHF. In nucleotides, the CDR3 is TGTGCCAGTAGAACTGACAGGGGGCGCGATCAGCCCCAGCATTTT.

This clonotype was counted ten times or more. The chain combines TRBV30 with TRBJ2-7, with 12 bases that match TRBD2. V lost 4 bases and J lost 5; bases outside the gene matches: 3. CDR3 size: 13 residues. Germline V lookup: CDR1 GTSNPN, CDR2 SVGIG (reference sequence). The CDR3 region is CAWTRLAGDEQYF. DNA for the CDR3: TGTGCCTGGACAAGACTAGCGGGAGACGAGCAGTACTTC.